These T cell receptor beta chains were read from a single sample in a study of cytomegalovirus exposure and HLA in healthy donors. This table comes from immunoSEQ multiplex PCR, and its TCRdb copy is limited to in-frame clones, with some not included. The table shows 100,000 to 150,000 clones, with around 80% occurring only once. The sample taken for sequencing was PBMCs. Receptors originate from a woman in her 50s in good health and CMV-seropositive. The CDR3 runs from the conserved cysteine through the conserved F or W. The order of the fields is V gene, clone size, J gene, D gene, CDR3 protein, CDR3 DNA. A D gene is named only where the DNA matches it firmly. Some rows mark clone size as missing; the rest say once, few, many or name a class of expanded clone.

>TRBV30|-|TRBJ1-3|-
CAWSPGAGNTIYF
TGTGCCTGGAGTCCCGGAGCTGGAAACACCATATATTTT
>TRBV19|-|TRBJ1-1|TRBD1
CASRLQGATEAFF
TGTGCCAGCCGATTACAGGGGGCCACTGAAGCTTTCTTT
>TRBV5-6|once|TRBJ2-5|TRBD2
CASSFVAGGRETQYF
TGTGCCAGCAGCTTCGTAGCGGGGGGTCGGGAGACCCAGTACTTC
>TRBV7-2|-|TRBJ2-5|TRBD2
CASSTLAERETQYF
TGTGCCAGCAGCACCCTAGCGGAGAGAGAGACCCAGTACTTC
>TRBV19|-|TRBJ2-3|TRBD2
CASSMGLASDTQYF
TGTGCCAGTAGTATGGGACTAGCTTCAGATACGCAGTATTTT
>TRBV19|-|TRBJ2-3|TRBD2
CASRREGGTDTQYF
TGTGCCAGTAGGCGGGAGGGAGGCACAGATACGCAGTATTTT
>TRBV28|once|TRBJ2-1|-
CASVKGLRGDEQFF
TGTGCCAGCGTCAAGGGACTCCGAGGGGATGAGCAGTTCTTC
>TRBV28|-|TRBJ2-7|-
CASSLGQGSYEQYF
TGTGCCAGCAGTTTAGGCCAGGGTAGCTACGAGCAGTACTTC
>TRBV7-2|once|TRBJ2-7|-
CASSPSAGRSYEQYF
TGTGCCAGCAGCCCCAGTGCGGGCCGCTCCTACGAGCAGTACTTC
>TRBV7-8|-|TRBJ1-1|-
CASSWVAVNTEAFF
TGTGCCAGCAGCTGGGTGGCGGTGAACACTGAAGCTTTCTTT
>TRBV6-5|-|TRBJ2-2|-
CASSFSRGPGELFF
TGTGCCAGCAGTTTCTCCAGGGGTCCCGGGGAGCTGTTTTTT
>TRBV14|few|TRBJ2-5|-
CASSQASGSKGAQYF
TGTGCCAGCAGCCAAGCATCCGGCTCCAAAGGGGCCCAGTACTTC